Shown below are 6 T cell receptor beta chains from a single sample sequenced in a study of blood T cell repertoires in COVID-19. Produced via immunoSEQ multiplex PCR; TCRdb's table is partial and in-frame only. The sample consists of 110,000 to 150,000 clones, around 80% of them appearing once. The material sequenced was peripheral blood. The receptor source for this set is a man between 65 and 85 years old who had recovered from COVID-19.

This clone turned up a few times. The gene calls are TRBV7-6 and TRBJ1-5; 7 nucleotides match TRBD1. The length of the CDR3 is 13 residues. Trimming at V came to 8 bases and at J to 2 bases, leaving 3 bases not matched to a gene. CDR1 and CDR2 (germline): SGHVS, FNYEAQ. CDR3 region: CASGTGGNQPQHF. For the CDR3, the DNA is TGTGCCAGCGGCACAGGGGGCAATCAGCCCCAGCATTTT. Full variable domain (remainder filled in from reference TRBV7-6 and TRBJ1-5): GAGVSQSPRYKVTKRGQDVALRCDPISGHVSLYWYRQALGQGPEFLTYFNYEAQQDKSGLPNDRFSAERPEGSISTLTIQRTEQRDSAMYRCASGTGGNQPQHFGDGTRLSIL.

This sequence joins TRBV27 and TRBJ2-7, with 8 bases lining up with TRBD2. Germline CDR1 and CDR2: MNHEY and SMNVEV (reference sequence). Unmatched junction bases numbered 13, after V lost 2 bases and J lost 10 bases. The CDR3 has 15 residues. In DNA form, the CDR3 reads TGTGCCAGCAGTTTAGAAAACACGGGAGGGACCAAACAGTACTTC. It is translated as CASSLENTGGTKQYF.

The CDR3 spells CASNDGPGTYEQYF. Here the CDR3 DNA reads TGCGCCAGCAACGATGGTCCGGGAACCTACGAGCAGTACTTC. The chain links TRBV5-1 to TRBJ2-7; a possible D gene is TRBD2 (5 bases). The V end lost 6 bases, the J end lost 2 bases, and 15 bases lay between the germline ends. The CDR3 is 14 amino acids. CDR1 SGHRS and CDR2 YFSETQ come from the germline V gene.

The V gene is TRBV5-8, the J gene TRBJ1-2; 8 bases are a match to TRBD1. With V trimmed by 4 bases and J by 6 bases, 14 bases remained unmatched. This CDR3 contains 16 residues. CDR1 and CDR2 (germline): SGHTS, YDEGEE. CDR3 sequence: CASSRRTGINVHGYTF. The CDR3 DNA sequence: TGTGCCAGCAGCCGTAGGACAGGGATCAATGTTCATGGCTACACCTTC. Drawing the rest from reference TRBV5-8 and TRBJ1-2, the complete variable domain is EAGVTQSPTHLIKTRGQQATLRCSPISGHTSVYWYQQALGLGLQFLLWYDEGEERNRGNFPPRFSGRQFPNYSSELNVNALELEDSALYLCASSRRTGINVHGYTFGSGTRLTVV.

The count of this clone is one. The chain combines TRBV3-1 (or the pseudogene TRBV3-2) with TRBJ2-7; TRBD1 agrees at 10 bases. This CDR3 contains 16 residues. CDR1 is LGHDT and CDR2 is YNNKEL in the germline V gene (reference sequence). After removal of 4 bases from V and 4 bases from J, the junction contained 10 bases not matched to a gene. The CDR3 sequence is CASSPNRDRGAYEQYF. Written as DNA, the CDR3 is TGTGCCAGCAGCCCGAACCGGGACAGGGGAGCTTACGAGCAGTACTTC.

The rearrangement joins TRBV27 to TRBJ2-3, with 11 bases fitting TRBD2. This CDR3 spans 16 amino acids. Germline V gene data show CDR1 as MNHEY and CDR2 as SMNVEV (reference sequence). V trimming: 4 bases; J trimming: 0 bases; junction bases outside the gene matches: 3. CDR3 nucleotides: TGTGCCAGCAGTTCCCGGACTAGCGGGAGCACAGATACGCAGTATTTT. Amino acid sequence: CASSSRTSGSTDTQYF.